The entry below describes one T cell receptor beta chain. Its antigen is currently unknown. These data come from a study of beta chain features in type 1 diabetes. Across the whole study: Patients did not differ from healthy donors in age, gender or cell yield. Examination of sorted cells across all samples involved approximately 100,000,000 cells. Study-wide findings and caveats: In all four CD4+ subsets, TCRB CDR3 length was significantly, moderately reduced in type 1 diabetes.

Sequencing targeted expressed TCRB transcripts, as all isolated RNA had been reverse transcribed. Method: immunoSEQ multiplex PCR; TCRdb's copy keeps in-frame clones and lacks some. The repertoire holds around 130,000 clones, with 9% as singletons. This clonotype was obtained from a man aged 25 to 40 with type 1 diabetes. The sample comprised central memory CD4+ T cells from blood.

The CDR3 reads CASSEHGGQVEKLFF. In DNA form, the CDR3 reads TGTGCCAGCAGTGAACACGGGGGGCAGGTTGAAAAACTGTTTTTT. V and J are TRBV6-1 and TRBJ1-4, with a weak D call TRBD1 (6 bases). Germline assignment: CDR1 MNHNS and CDR2 SASEGT. The CDR3 contains 15 residues. V was trimmed by 2 bases and J by 7 bases, leaving 14 bases between them.